This T cell receptor (beta chain) was found in a study of blood T cells in healthy people across ages. The germline CDR1 and CDR2 sequences are LGHNA and YSLEER. The CDR3 is 18 amino acids. A sample-barcoded 5' primer and a J-beta primer mix were used in a second PCR of roughly 7 to 11 cycles. MiXCR, applied by TCRdb to the 5' RACE reads, yields one record per CDR3 protein. This table has about 800,000 distinct CDR3 sequences, around 25% appearing once. In this sample, this clonotype turned up a few times. The same sample was also used in a study of T cells of mothers and their children.

What was sequenced was blood. V and J are TRBV4-3 and TRBJ2-1; 8 bases agree with TRBD2. The end of the DNA aligns better with TRBJ2-7, so the J call may be wrong. This receptor was obtained from a boy under 18 in good health. The CDR3 coding sequence is TGCGCCAGCAGCCAAGAAATCCCACTAGCCAGCGGGGGCGCGGAGCAGTACTTC. This translates into CASSQEIPLASGGAEQYF.